A single T cell receptor beta chain is shown here with its context. This clone's antigen is unknown. The sample holds no much larger clone one base away, and base qualities are not on file. A second Seattle source provided samples from volunteer blood donors who had recovered from COVID-19. Collaborating institutions collected whole blood in K2EDTA tubes following their own protocols. For TCRbeta analysis, collaborators shipped samples in one of three forms: frozen whole blood, isolated PBMCs, or DNA extracted from either of those sample types. This record comes from a study of blood T cell repertoires in COVID-19 (dated by TCRdb to about 2020). Notes on the research overall: Samples from collaborators originated in the United States, Italy and Spain and spanned both the acute and convalescent phases of COVID-19. Subjects who had been exposed to COVID-19, were actively infected with it, or had recovered from it provided the deeply sampled blood TCRbeta repertoires that made up the dataset. The material from the prospective study consisted of cDNA or gDNA derived from T cells, B-cell-depleted T cells, or PBMCs. The sample metadata nearly always contained a de-identified subject ID, COVID-19 status, age in years and sex. Where available, HLA class I and class II types were obtained from metadata supplied by the sample provider rather than from assay-based typing. Samples came from the ongoing ImmuneRACE study (first 160 participants) plus 1,254 subjects from 6 global collaborators. The repertoires were released in a freely available public database intended as a resource for research on the immune response to SARS-CoV-2.

From a lookup of the germline V gene, CDR1 and CDR2 are MNHEY and SVGEGT. The CDR3 goes from the cysteine to the phenylalanine over 16 residues. Only CDR3 DNA is held: 48 bases, read in frame from base 1. Relative to germline, V is 6 bases shorter and J is 0 bases shorter, with 15 bases between their ends. Summary of the overall study and its limitations: How much clinical and demographic metadata was included differed by source and by participant, and the metadata was provided uncurated.

TCRbeta CDR3 regions were amplified from genomic DNA by means of the immunoSEQ Assay, a bias-controlled multiplex PCR. Under the source paper's analysis protocol: Within the assay, amplification of reference gene primers was used to estimate how many nucleated cells each sample contained. Sequence reads were collapsed and filtered to measure the absolute abundance of every unique TCRbeta CDR3 rearrangement. For each sample, productive Simpson clonality was calculated as the square root of Simpson's diversity index over productive rearrangements. This immuneACCESS table, as held by TCRdb, lists in-frame sequences with V and J called but not all clones. Of the missing ones, under half trace to an unresolved V gene in checked studies; the others have no known cause. Clone size and V and J calls were adopted from that table, with D and trimming inferred from the DNA. The sample profile shows around 300,000 clones; roughly four fifths of them were found once. The ten largest clones take up 8.5% to 9.5% of the sample.

The TCR comes from a woman aged 45-65 years who had recovered from COVID-19. Sequenced input: peripheral blood. The chain is made from TRBV6-2 or TRBV6-3 and TRBJ1-3; perhaps TRBD1 is the D gene, with 6 bases matching. The base sequence is TGTGCCAGCAGCCTCTTGGACAGCCTCTCTGGAAACACCATATATTTT. Its protein is CASSLLDSLSGNTIYF.